This passage covers 26 T cell receptor beta chains from one sample sequenced in a study of tissue T cells after allogeneic stem cell transplantation. Described time point: mouse harvest day 14 after allogeneic transplant. Mouse grafts combined 10^7 T-cell-depleted bone marrow cells with 10^6 splenic CD5+ T cells. TCRdb keeps only in-frame clones here, not all; method: immunoSEQ multiplex PCR. The sample includes about 1,300 clones, about 43% seen only once; the top ten take around 25%. The material sequenced was gut tissue. The receptors stem from a female BALB/c mouse given C57BL/6 T cells with graft-versus-host disease after an allogeneic hematopoietic cell transplant.

The sample holds a few counts of this clone. Gene names and germline match the mouse. From the germline J gene comes the end of the CDR3, since the read stops 1 residue before it. The chain combines TRBV3 with TRBJ2-4; 8 bases are a match to TRBD1. The CDR3 is 14 amino acids. Per germline, CDR1 SNHLY and CDR2 FYNGKV (reference sequence). V shed 5 bases, J shed 7 bases, and the junction held 8 bases outside the gene matches. The DNA read from the CDR3 is TGTGCCAGCAGCCCAGGGGGCGCAAAGGACACCTTGTAC. Translated, it gives CASSPGGAKDTLY. The full-length CDR3 reads as CASSPGGAKDTLYF.

This clone was recorded a few times. Gene names are mouse gene names. The read is 1 residue too short to cover the CDR3 end, so that end is filled in from the germline J gene. This sequence joins TRBV29 and TRBJ1-2; 9 bases line up with TRBD1. Unmatched junction bases numbered 1, after V lost 2 bases and J lost 3 bases. Germline CDR1 and CDR2: MSHET and SYDVDS. This CDR3 has 14 amino acids. The CDR3 sequence is CASSLDRGDSDYTF. Incomplete CDR3 DNA: TGTGCTAGCAGTTTAGACAGGGGGGACTCCGACTACACC.

Comments on this clone: Germline and genes here are mouse. The observed sequence ends 1 residue before the CDR3 terminus, with the missing tail filled in from the germline J gene. The gene calls are TRBV12-1 and TRBJ1-4, with TRBD1 matching 9 bases. From germline, CDR1 is SGHSN and CDR2 HYEKVE. The CDR3 runs to 15 residues. J gave up 5 bases and V 2 bases, and 5 bases lay outside the gene matches. This chain's CDR3 is CASSPRDRVNERLFF. Incomplete CDR3 DNA: TGTGCCAGCTCTCCCCGGGACAGGGTTAACGAAAGATTATTT.

Turning to this clone: Gene names refer to mouse genes. With the read ending 1 residue before the CDR3 end, the germline J gene is used to fill in that end. The genes are TRBV15 and TRBJ1-3, with D possibly matching TRBD1 (6 bases). This CDR3 is built from 14 residues. The germline gives CDR1 SGHND, CDR2 FRSKSL. Trimming cost V 1 base and J 4 bases, with 8 bases left between them. The CDR3 here is CASSLDRAGNTLYF. The sequenced part of the CDR3 DNA is TGTGCCAGCAGTTTAGACAGGGCGGGAAATACGCTCTAT.

Concerning this clone itself: Mouse names are used for the genes. The CDR3 here is CASSKGTLYF. The CDR3 DNA, read in part, is TGTGCCAGCTCCAAGGGAACGCTGTAT. V gene TRBV12-2 combines with J gene TRBJ2-3; D is unclear. The sequence runs out 1 residue before the end of the CDR3; the remainder is reconstructed from the germline J gene. Trimming cost V 4 bases and J 8 bases, with 6 bases left between them. The CDR3 runs to 10 residues. CDR1 SGHLS and CDR2 HYDKME come from the germline V gene.

This clone has a handful of counts. Gene names and germline refer to mouse. Read coverage stops 1 residue before the CDR3 terminus; the germline J gene supplies the remainder. The genes are TRBV12-1 and TRBJ2-7; D not certain. There are 12 residues in the CDR3. Germline V lookup: CDR1 SGHSN, CDR2 HYEKVE. Trimming cost V 1 base and J 4 bases, with 7 bases left between them. The sequenced part of the CDR3 DNA is TGTGCCAGCTCTCTGGGCAATTATGAACAGTAC. Encoded protein: CASSLGNYEQY. The CDR3 in full is CASSLGNYEQYF.

This clone was seen more than once but under ten times. Here the gene names and germline are mouse. The CDR3 extends 1 residue past the end of the read, so its final part is completed from the germline J gene. The chain employs TRBV15 and TRBJ2-2, with D perhaps matching TRBD2 (6 bases). From germline, CDR1 is SGHND and CDR2 FRSKSL. Trimming took 6 bases from V and 0 from J, leaving 8 bases between them. There are 14 residues in the CDR3. CDR3 DNA, as far as it was read: TGTGCCAGCAGGACTGGTGCAAACACCGGGCAGCTCTAC. Translating gives CASRTGANTGQLY. The whole CDR3 region reads CASRTGANTGQLYF.

In its sample, this clone was seen once. The germline and genes are mouse ones. CDR3 region: CASSRLPSAETLYF. The CDR3 bases that were read are TGTGCCAGCAGTCGACTTCCTAGTGCAGAAACGCTGTAT. The chain uses TRBV26 and TRBJ2-3; D not certain. The CDR3 is cut off 1 residue early in the read; its end comes from the germline J gene. CDR1 is KGHPV, CDR2 FQNQEV, per germline (reference sequence). With 4 bases removed from V and 0 bases from J, the gap between germline ends came to 8 bases. The CDR3 is 14 residues long.

Concerning this clone itself: Mouse names are used for the genes. The CDR3 end falls 1 residue outside the read, so it is completed with the germline J gene. The rearrangement links TRBV13-2 to TRBJ2-1, with 10 bases aligning to TRBD1. J lost 1 base, V lost 2 bases, and 0 bases had no gene match. CDR3 length: 15 residues. From germline, CDR1 is NNHNN and CDR2 SYGAGS (reference sequence). The CDR3 reads CASGEDRGNYAEQFF. The part of the CDR3 DNA that was read is TGTGCCAGCGGTGAGGACAGGGGGAACTATGCTGAGCAGTTC.

To note about this clone: Mouse names are used for the genes. The CDR3 end is not reached by the read, which stops 1 residue before it; the germline J gene fills it in. This chain uses TRBV4 with TRBJ2-4; D unresolved. V lost 4 bases and J lost 1, with 9 bases in between. CDR1 is LGHDT, CDR2 YNNKQL, per germline (reference sequence). The CDR3 totals 14 residues. CDR3 loop: CASSWRDGQNTLYF. The covered CDR3 bases are TGTGCCAGCAGCTGGAGAGATGGTCAAAACACCTTGTAC.

A note on this clone: Germline and genes here are mouse. The read falls 1 residue short of the CDR3 end, and the missing part is taken from the germline J gene. The gene calls are TRBV2 and TRBJ2-2; 8 positions agree with TRBD1. Germline V gene data show CDR1 as LGHNA and CDR2 as YSYQKL. With V trimmed by 3 bases and J by 4 bases, 4 bases remained unmatched. CDR3 length: 15 amino acids. Incomplete CDR3 DNA: TGTGCCAGCAGCCAGACAGGGGCGGCCACCGGGCAGCTCTAC. Translated: CASSQTGAATGQLY. The whole CDR3 sequence is CASSQTGAATGQLYF.

On this clone: Gene names refer to mouse genes. CDR3 amino acids: CASSLETGKTYNSPLYF. CDR3 DNA, as far as it was read: TGTGCCAGCTCTCTCGAGACAGGGAAGACCTATAATTCGCCCCTCTAC. This rearrangement joins TRBV12-2 to TRBJ1-6, with 7 bases fitting TRBD1. The read comes to an end 1 residue before the CDR3 does, leaving the germline J gene to fill in the end. TRBJ1-6 is annotated as an ORF whose role is uncertain. The J segment lost 2 bases and the V segment lost 0 bases, leaving 6 bases of the junction unmatched. CDR3 length: 17 residues. Germline CDR1 reads SGHLS; CDR2 reads HYDKME.

This clone has a single count. The listed genes are named as in mouse. The sequenced fragment ends 1 residue before the CDR3 boundary, so the rest is inferred from the germline J gene. This chain connects TRBV3 to TRBJ2-7; 11 bases match TRBD2. CDR3 length: 15 amino acids. Trimming removed 8 bases from V and 5 bases from J; junction bases left unmatched: 11. The germline V gene has CDR1 SNHLY and CDR2 FYNGKV (reference sequence). CDR3 bases read: TGTGCCAGCTCGCCGGACTGGGGGGCTTCCAATGAACAGTAC. It yields the protein CASSPDWGASNEQY. The complete CDR3 reads CASSPDWGASNEQYF.

In its sample, this clone ranks as large. Here the gene names and germline are mouse. The DNA ends 1 residue before the CDR3 does, and the rest of the CDR3 is filled in from the germline J gene. The chain carries TRBV15 and TRBJ1-1; 9 nucleotides match TRBD1. The V gene's germline CDR1 is SGHND and CDR2 FRSKSL. The CDR3 covers 14 residues. V lost 5 bases and J lost 1; bases outside the gene matches: 2. Partial CDR3 DNA: TGTGCCAGCAGTCCGACAGGGGGGAACACAGAAGTCTTC. This encodes CASSPTGGNTEVF. The entire CDR3 is CASSPTGGNTEVFF.

A word on this clone: Gene labels here are mouse ones. The sequenced fragment ends 1 residue before the CDR3 boundary, so the rest is inferred from the germline J gene. V is TRBV26 and J is TRBJ2-4, with unresolved D. Per the germline V gene, CDR1 is KGHPV and CDR2 is FQNQEV (reference sequence). The V gene lost 5 bases and the J gene lost 1 base, with 7 bases spanning the gap. CDR3 length: 13 residues. Here the CDR3 reads CASSGRGQNTLYF. The sequenced CDR3 bases are TGTGCCAGCAGTGGACGGGGTCAAAACACCTTGTAC.

In regard to this clone: Gene and germline names: mouse. Sequencing ends 1 residue short of the CDR3 end; the germline J gene provides the rest. The J gene is TRBJ2-7, the V gene TRBV13-1, with TRBD2 identical over 13 bases. Per the germline V gene, CDR1 is NSHNY and CDR2 is SYGAGN. The V segment lost 2 bases and the J segment 6 bases; nucleotides outside the gene matches: 2. This CDR3 is built from 14 residues. Partial CDR3 DNA: TGTGCCAGCAGTGAGGGACTGGGGGGGGTTGAACAGTAC. Translating gives CASSEGLGGVEQY. The whole CDR3 protein is CASSEGLGGVEQYF.

Turning to this clone: Gene and germline names: mouse. Coverage ceases 1 residue before the CDR3 finishes, and the germline J gene fills in the end. The rearrangement uses TRBV14 and TRBJ2-7; tentatively, D is TRBD1 (5 bases). The CDR3 totals 12 residues. Germline loops: CDR1 SGHDT, CDR2 FRDEAV. V dropped 4 bases and J dropped 2 bases, with 7 bases sitting between them. The CDR3 DNA, read in part, is TGTGCCAGCAGTGACAGAGCCTATGAACAGTAC. It specifies CASSDRAYEQY. The CDR3 in its entirety is CASSDRAYEQYF.

As to this clone: Germline and genes: mouse. The read ends 1 residue early relative to the CDR3; the germline J gene fills the gap. V gene TRBV24 combines with J gene TRBJ1-2, with D maybe TRBD1 (6 bases). This CDR3 is 14 amino acids long. Germline V gives CDR1 KGHTA, CDR2 FRNEEI. The ends were cut back, 2 bases at V and 0 bases at J, with 7 bases in the middle. This CDR3 is CASSLKGANSDYTF. CDR3 bases read: TGTGCCAGCAGTCTGAAGGGGGCAAACTCCGACTACACC.

This clone was observed a handful of times. Genes and germline come from the mouse. With the read ending 1 residue before the CDR3 end, the germline J gene is used to fill in that end. The chain carries TRBV12-2 and TRBJ2-4; 10 bases map to TRBD1. This CDR3 has 15 amino acids. Per the germline V gene, CDR1 is SGHLS and CDR2 is HYDKME. V lost 2 bases and J lost 0; bases outside the gene matches: 1. CDR3 bases read: TGTGCCAGCTCTCGACAGGGGGCTAGTCAAAACACCTTGTAC. Residues: CASSRQGASQNTLY. The whole CDR3 protein is CASSRQGASQNTLYF.

In regard to this clone: Germline and genes here are mouse. The read ends 1 residue early relative to the CDR3; the germline J gene fills the gap. The V call is TRBV26, the J call TRBJ2-5; D might be TRBD1 (6 bases). V lost 3 bases to trimming and J lost 4 bases, with 8 bases between them. CDR1 is KGHPV and CDR2 is FQNQEV in the germline V gene (reference sequence). The CDR3 extends over 13 amino acids. Incomplete CDR3 DNA: TGTGCCAGCAGTCTAGGACAGAAAGACACCCAGTAC. It encodes CASSLGQKDTQY. The CDR3 in full is CASSLGQKDTQYF.

This clone is categorized as large. Genes and germline come from the mouse. The CDR3 end lies 1 residue beyond the end of the read and is filled in from the germline J gene. V gene TRBV23 combines with J gene TRBJ1-4; the table's D gene call, TRBD1, was not cross checked with the DNA. Germline V gene lookup returns CDR1 KGHTA and CDR2 FQNQQP. The CDR3 contains 14 residues. The CDR3 is CSSSQTFSNERLFF. The DNA read from the CDR3 is TGCTCCAGCAGTCAAACATTTTCCAACGAAAGATTATTT.

Points on this clone: The gene names given are mouse names. The read is 1 residue too short to cover the CDR3 end, so that end is filled in from the germline J gene. The same CDR3 also results from other DNA sequences found in this sample. J is TRBJ2-7 and V is TRBV4; D is unclear. CDR1 and CDR2 (germline): LGHDT, YNNKQL (reference sequence). This CDR3 region has 12 residues. Between the trimmed V and J ends, which lost 4 bases and 4 bases, there was a span of 8 bases. CDR3 loop: CASSLDRYEQYF. CDR3 bases read: TGTGCCAGCAGCTTGGACCGATATGAACAGTAC.

This clone rates as hyperexpanded. Germline and genes: mouse. The read finishes 1 residue shy of the CDR3 end, and the germline J gene is used to complete it. The rearrangement uses TRBV16 and TRBJ2-7; the D gene could be TRBD1 or TRBD2 (6 bases each). This CDR3 region has 12 residues. Germline loops: CDR1 SGHSA, CDR2 FRNQAP. Trimming took off 1 base at V and 6 bases at J, with 7 bases between the two ends. The DNA read from the CDR3 is TGTGCAAGCAGCTTAGTGGGGGCTGAACAGTAC. It specifies CASSLVGAEQY. In full, the CDR3 is CASSLVGAEQYF.

This clone has more than one count but fewer than ten. Germline and genes: mouse. The observed sequence ends 1 residue before the CDR3 terminus, with the missing tail filled in from the germline J gene. V usage is TRBV12-1 and J usage is TRBJ2-7; TRBD2 agrees at 11 bases. Germline CDR1 is SGHSN and CDR2 is HYEKVE. The CDR3 totals 15 residues. The V and J ends lost 4 bases and 5 bases, in that order; junction bases with no gene match: 9. CDR3 amino acids: CASSPDWGASNEQYF. Incomplete CDR3 DNA: TGTGCCAGCTCGCCGGACTGGGGGGCTTCCAATGAACAGTAC.

This clone was observed a few times. Gene names denote mouse genes. The CDR3 is cut off 1 residue early in the read; its end comes from the germline J gene. The J gene is TRBJ1-3, the V gene TRBV13-1; 7 nucleotides match TRBD1. The CDR3 is 14 residues long. CDR1 and CDR2 from the germline V gene are NSHNY and SYGAGN. V shed 1 base and J 2 bases; nucleotides not matched to a gene: 0. The CDR3 loop reads CASSDQGAGNTLYF. The DNA read from the CDR3 is TGTGCCAGCAGTGATCAGGGGGCTGGAAATACGCTCTAT.

This clone was counted only a few times. Any gene name here is a mouse gene name. The read comes to an end 1 residue before the CDR3 does, leaving the germline J gene to fill in the end. The chain employs TRBV31 and TRBJ1-2; D perhaps matches TRBD1 (6 bases). The germline V gene encodes CDR1 GKSSPN and CDR2 SITVG. The CDR3 loop spans 11 amino acids. V was pared by 3 bases and J by 6 bases, with 8 bases between. CDR3 DNA (partial): TGTGCCTGGAGACAGGGACCCGACTACACC. It specifies CAWRQGPDYT. The full CDR3 is CAWRQGPDYTF.